The T cell receptor beta chain described here comes from a study of T-cell memory formation after mild COVID-19. Study-wide background: Clusters were largely donor specific.

TCRdb recomputed calls from the 5' RACE reads with MiXCR, one row per CDR3 protein. Here the sample spans about 560,000 distinct CDR3 sequences, roughly 21% being singletons. Germline assignment: CDR1 MGHRA and CDR2 YSYEKL. The V segment lost 3 bases and the J segment 5 bases; nucleotides outside the gene matches: 10. This CDR3 region has 16 residues. Remarks on this clonotype: Its antigen is still unknown.

Findings and caveats of the study: CD4/CD8 balance held among clones contracting day 15 to 85, and later expanders leaned CD4+. CD4+ contracting clones lay mainly in CM and EM, CD8+ ones in EMRA.

Sequenced: PBMCs or a T cell subset sorted from them (not recorded which). The chain recombines TRBV4-1 with TRBJ1-2, with 9 positions matching TRBD1. This receptor was obtained from an adult woman who had mild COVID-19 (a few samples of this study predate the infection). Cell type and time point are not known. Written as DNA, the CDR3 is TGCGCCAGCAGCCAGTATCCGGGACAGGGCACATATGGCTACACCTTC. Amino acid sequence: CASSQYPGQGTYGYTF.